This T cell receptor (beta chain) comes out of a study of early T cells in non-severe SARS-CoV-2 infection. Per germline, CDR1 SQVTM and CDR2 ANQGSEA. V was cut by 7 bases and J by 0 bases, with 9 bases left in between. The CDR3 covers 12 residues. This clonotype occurred a few times. TCRdb processed the 5' RACE reads anew with MiXCR; each CDR3 protein has one entry. The sample has fewer than 85,000 distinct CDR3 sequences; more than 14% are singletons. Sequencing was performed on whole blood, taken at baseline. The TCR comes from an adult who was a healthcare worker with PCR-confirmed SARS-CoV-2 infection or an uninfected control (not recorded which). The V call is TRBV29-1, the J call TRBJ1-2; the D gene is possibly TRBD1 (6 bases). CDR3: CSARQANYGYTF. The CDR3 DNA reads TGCAGCGCAAGACAGGCTAACTATGGCTACACCTTC.